This TCR beta chain was recovered during a study of control samples from healthy donors and cancer patients. Generated by immunoSEQ multiplex PCR, the TCRdb table keeps only in-frame clones and is missing some. The repertoire consists of approximately 100,000 clones, with 90% occurring once and the leading ten covering 3.5% to 4.5%. CDR1 and CDR2 (germline): SGHAT, FQNNGV. The length of the CDR3 is 14 residues. With 4 bases clipped from V and 10 bases from J, the junction kept 7 bases outside the gene matches. This clone was seen more than once but under ten times. This chain uses TRBV11-2 with TRBJ1-6; 7 bases align to TRBD1. This TCR derives from a human donor in good health. The donor label of this sample is uncertain. Sequenced sample: blood. The CDR3 here is CASSWDSQSSPLHF. CDR3 nucleotide sequence: TGTGCCAGCAGCTGGGACAGTCAAAGCTCACCCCTCCACTTT.